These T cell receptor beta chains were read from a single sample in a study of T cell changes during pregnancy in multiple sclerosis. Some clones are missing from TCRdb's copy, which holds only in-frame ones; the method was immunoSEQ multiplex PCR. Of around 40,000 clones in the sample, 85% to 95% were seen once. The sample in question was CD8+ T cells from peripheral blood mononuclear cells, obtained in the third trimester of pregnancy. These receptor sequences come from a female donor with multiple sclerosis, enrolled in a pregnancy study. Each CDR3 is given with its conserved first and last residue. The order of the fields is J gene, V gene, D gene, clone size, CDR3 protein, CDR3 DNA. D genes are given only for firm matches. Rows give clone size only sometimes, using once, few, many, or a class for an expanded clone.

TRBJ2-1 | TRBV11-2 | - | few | CASSGLLWGQVNEQFF | TGTGCCAGCAGCGGGCTCTTGTGGGGGCAAGTAAATGAGCAGTTCTTC
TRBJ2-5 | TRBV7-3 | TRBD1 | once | CASRMGQEETQYF | TGTGCCAGCAGAATGGGACAGGAAGAGACCCAGTACTTC
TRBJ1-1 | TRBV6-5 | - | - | CASSYRTEYTEAFF | TGTGCCAGCAGTTACCGGACAGAGTACACTGAAGCTTTCTTT
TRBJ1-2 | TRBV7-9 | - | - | CASSLDGGLTYGYTF | TGTGCCAGCAGCTTAGACGGGGGACTTACCTATGGCTACACCTTC
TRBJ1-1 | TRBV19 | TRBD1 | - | CASRTGGTEAFF | TGTGCCAGTAGAACAGGGGGCACTGAAGCTTTCTTT
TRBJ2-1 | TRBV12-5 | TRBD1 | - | CASGPNRGPGEQFF | TGTGCTAGTGGCCCCAACAGGGGGCCTGGTGAGCAGTTCTTC
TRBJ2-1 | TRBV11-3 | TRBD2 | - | CASSLGAGRGSYNEQFF | TGTGCCAGCAGCTTAGGAGCGGGGCGGGGGTCCTACAATGAGCAGTTCTTC
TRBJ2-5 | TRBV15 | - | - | CATSHLGEEETQYF | TGTGCCACCAGCCACCTAGGAGAGGAAGAGACCCAGTACTTC
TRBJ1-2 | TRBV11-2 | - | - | CASIGLLGEAGYTF | TGTGCCAGCATAGGCCTTTTGGGGGAGGCCGGCTACACCTTC
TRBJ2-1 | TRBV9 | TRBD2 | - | CASSGSGGAGNEQFF | TGTGCCAGCAGCGGTAGCGGGGGGGCCGGAAATGAGCAGTTCTTC
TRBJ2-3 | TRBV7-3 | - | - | CASSLIGADTQYF | TGTGCCAGCAGCTTAATAGGAGCAGATACGCAGTATTTT
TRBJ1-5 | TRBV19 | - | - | CASSNRNSNQPQHF | TGTGCCAGTAGTAACAGGAATAGCAATCAGCCCCAGCATTTT
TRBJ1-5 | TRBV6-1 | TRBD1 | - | CASSESMGQGNQPQHF | TGTGCCAGCAGTGAAAGTATGGGACAGGGCAATCAGCCCCAGCATTTT
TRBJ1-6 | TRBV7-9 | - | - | CASSFSDSPLHF | TGTGCCAGCAGCTTCTCCGATTCACCCCTCCACTTT
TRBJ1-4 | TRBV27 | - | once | CASTSLGLNEKLFF | TGTGCCAGCACCTCGCTGGGACTTAATGAAAAACTGTTTTTT
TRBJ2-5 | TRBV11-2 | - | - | CASADRGGAQYF | TGTGCCAGCGCCGACAGGGGAGGGGCCCAGTACTTC